This T cell receptor (beta chain) was profiled in a study of Ad26.COV2.S vaccination and SARS-CoV-2 variants. The overall study: Into the muscle, Ad26.COV2.S was dosed once or twice, 56 days apart.

The treatment was: about 20 received Ad26.COV2.S at low or high dose, single or two shots; about 5 received placebo; per-sample allocation not given. Day 63 after the first injection of vaccine or placebo was the sampling time. Profiling relied on immunoSEQ multiplex PCR, and the TCRdb table lists in-frame clones only, not all of them. The table records around 320,000 clones, around 83% of them present only once. A word on this clone: Its antigen is not identified.

Study-level results: Those who received vaccine or placebo ended up with similar non-spike TCR breadth. An underestimation of total T cell responses may have resulted from the TCR breadth and depth analyses.

Germline values: CDR1 LNHDA, CDR2 SQIVND (reference sequence). This CDR3 comprises 17 residues. The V and J ends lost 3 bases and 1 base, in that order; junction bases with no gene match: 6. The receptor was derived from a person between 18 and 59 years old who received the Ad26.COV2.S COVID-19 vaccine or a placebo. The chain joins TRBV19 to TRBJ1-5, with TRBD1 matching 10 bases. The sample here was peripheral blood, taken in a trial of Ad26.COV2.S vaccine versus placebo. For the CDR3, the DNA is TGTGCCAGTAGTATTAATGGACAGGGGGTAAGCAATCAGCCCCAGCATTTT. As protein: CASSINGQGVSNQPQHF. Based on the CDR3 plus reference TRBV19 and TRBJ1-5, the full variable domain is DGGITQSPKYLFRKEGQNVTLSCEQNLNHDAMYWYRQDPGQGLRLIYYSQIVNDFQKGDIAEGYSVSREKKESFPLTVTSAQKNPTAFYLCASSINGQGVSNQPQHFGDGTRLSIL.